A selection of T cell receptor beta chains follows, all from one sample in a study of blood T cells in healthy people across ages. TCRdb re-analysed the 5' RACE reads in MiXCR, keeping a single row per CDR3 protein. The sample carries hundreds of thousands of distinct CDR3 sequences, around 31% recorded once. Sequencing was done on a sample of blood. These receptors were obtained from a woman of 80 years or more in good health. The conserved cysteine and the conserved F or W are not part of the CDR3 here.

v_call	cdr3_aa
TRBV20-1	SARDMDRGEKLF
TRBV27	ASRPGQGASGSPLH
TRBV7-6	ASSGPYDTQY
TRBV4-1	ASSPERGLGTEAF
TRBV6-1	ASSWDRGADTQY
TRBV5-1	ASSHGTGKFQETQY
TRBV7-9	ASSPSPLH
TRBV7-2	ASSERQGRDTEAF
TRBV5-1	ASSLVTGQGAYEQY
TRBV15	ATKEDYSNQPQH
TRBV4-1	ASSQGDTMNTEAF
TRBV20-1	SGRDRVGNTIY
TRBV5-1	ASSLGGTAYTQY
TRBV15	ATSRRQETGQETQY
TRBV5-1	ASSKGTGGISHEQY
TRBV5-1	ASSESPGQGLHEQY
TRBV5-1	ASSLGQGKHEQY
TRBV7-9	ASSPILRGNYGYT
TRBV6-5	ASSSGHRAPALWGYT
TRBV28	ASSFTPGLEAY
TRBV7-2	ASSLRGAWGYT
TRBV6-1	ASREPGESEAF
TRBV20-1	SARDTPPGKRREQY
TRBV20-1	SARDLTYARNYNEKLF
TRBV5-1	ASSLGLAGGPRNTQY
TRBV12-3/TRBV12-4	ASSYGQSNSPLH
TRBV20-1	SAGTSGSQETQY
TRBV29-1	SGANTEAF
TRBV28	ASAGGTQY
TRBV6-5	ASLPDRPNTKAF
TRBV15	ATSSRETQY
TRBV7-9	ASSLAGMVTEAF
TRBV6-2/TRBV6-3	ASSYTGTKNYGYT
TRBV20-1	SAERQAELF
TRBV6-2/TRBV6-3	ASSSGTSGGAVSETQY
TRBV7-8	ASSVTGFLYGYT
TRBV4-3	ASSQAGPPSYEQY
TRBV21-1	ASSKNGTPANYGYT
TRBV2	ASGLAGGREQF
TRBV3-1	ASSWGRVDTQY